Presented here are 8 T cell receptor beta chains from one specimen sequenced in a study of cytomegalovirus exposure and HLA in healthy donors. The study ran its PCR with 60 Vbeta and 13 Jbeta primers. The method was immunoSEQ multiplex PCR; TCRdb's version includes in-frame clones alone and lacks a portion of them. The sample lists about 190,000 clones; more than 65% were seen once. The sample was PBMCs. These receptors were obtained from a woman aged 30 to 39 in good health and CMV-seropositive.

V gene TRBV6-1 combines with J gene TRBJ2-7; TRBD1 matches 10 bases. CDR3 length: 18 residues. V lost 1 base, J lost 1 base, and 10 bases stayed unmatched. Germline V gene lookup returns CDR1 MNHNS and CDR2 SASEGT. The CDR3 protein is CASSEGSLPGQGSYEQYF. In nucleotides, the CDR3 is TGTGCCAGCAGTGAAGGATCACTTCCGGGACAGGGGTCCTACGAGCAGTACTTC.

The chain combines TRBV5-1 with TRBJ2-3; TRBD2 might be the D (6 bases). The CDR3 totals 16 residues. With 0 bases removed from V and 0 bases from J, the gap between germline ends came to 11 bases. Germline V gene lookup returns CDR1 SGHRS and CDR2 YFSETQ. The CDR3 region is CASSLAGGSSTDTQYF. The CDR3 nucleotides are TGCGCCAGCAGCTTGGCCGGGGGATCTAGCACAGATACGCAGTATTTT. Together with reference TRBV5-1 and TRBJ2-3, the CDR3 gives the full variable domain: KAGVTQTPRYLIKTRGQQVTLSCSPISGHRSVSWYQQTPGQGLQFLFEYFSETQRNKGNFPGRFSGRQFSNSRSEMNVSTLELGDSALYLCASSLAGGSSTDTQYFGPGTRLTVL.

Only one count was recorded for this clone. The V call is TRBV5-1, the J call TRBJ2-7; D is perhaps TRBD2 (6 bases). Deletions cut 0 bases from V and 2 bases from J, with 9 bases between. The CDR3 has 14 residues. Per the germline V gene, CDR1 is SGHRS and CDR2 is YFSETQ. The DNA for the CDR3 is TGCGCCAGCAGCTTGGGGGGGGTAACCTACGAGCAGTACTTC. Translated, it gives CASSLGGVTYEQYF.

The chain links TRBV14 to TRBJ1-1, with D possibly TRBD1 on 6 matching bases. Germline assignment: CDR1 SGHDN and CDR2 FVKESK. The CDR3 contains 15 residues. V shed 1 base and J shed 1 base, with 10 bases lying between them. The CDR3 loop reads CASSQVGHPNTEAFF. CDR3 DNA sequence: TGTGCCAGCAGCCAAGTGGGACACCCGAACACTGAAGCTTTCTTT.

The rearrangement joins TRBV2 to TRBJ1-4; TRBD1 is a possible D gene (5 bases). The CDR3 runs 16 residues. Trimming took 4 bases from V and 5 from J, leaving 17 bases between them. Germline V lookup: CDR1 SNHLY, CDR2 FYNNEI. For the CDR3, the DNA is TGTGCCAGCAGTGCGGGGGTTGCGGGACGGAATGAAAAACTGTTTTTT. It is translated as CASSAGVAGRNEKLFF.

The rearrangement uses TRBV6-5 and TRBJ1-6; no clear D gene. CDR1 MNHEY and CDR2 SVGAGI come from the germline V gene. The CDR3 covers 14 residues. With 3 bases removed from V and 13 bases from J, the gap between germline ends came to 16 bases. The CDR3 DNA is TGTGCCAGCAGTTATGAAGTGGGGAGCCGGCCCCTCCACTTT. Translated: CASSYEVGSRPLHF.

V is TRBV19 and J is TRBJ2-6; possibly TRBD2 for D (5 bases). V shed 3 bases and J shed 1 base, with 13 bases lying between them. Looked up from germline, CDR1 is LNHDA and CDR2 is SQIVND (reference sequence). The CDR3 has 17 amino acids. The CDR3: CASSIGVGGSGANVLTF. The CDR3 bases are TGTGCCAGTAGTATTGGGGTTGGAGGATCTGGGGCCAACGTCCTGACTTTC.

This chain uses TRBV4-3 with TRBJ2-1; TRBD2 agrees at 8 bases. The CDR3 has 14 residues. V trimming: 4 bases; J trimming: 3 bases; junction bases outside the gene matches: 2. Germline lookup yields CDR1 LGHNA and CDR2 YSLEER. CDR3 DNA: TGCGCCAGCAGCCCGAGCGGGGGCTACAATGAGCAGTTCTTC. Its protein product is CASSPSGGYNEQFF.